Sequencing of this TCR beta chain was carried out in a study of cytomegalovirus exposure and HLA in healthy donors. Regarding the study as a whole: Across donors, most TCRs were seen rarely, yet some public ones were widespread. Across donors, sequencing depth was assumed by presence/absence analyses to be roughly uniform. TCR beta chain V- and J-gene trimming was linked, in a later analysis, to a missense variant in DCLRE1C.

Regarding this clone: The target antigen is unknown.

CDR1 is SGHNT, CDR2 YYREEE, per germline (reference sequence). J gave up 4 bases and V 4 bases, and 4 bases lay outside the gene matches. The CDR3 loop spans 14 amino acids. PCR used 60 Vbeta primers and 13 Jbeta primers. The method was immunoSEQ multiplex PCR; TCRdb's version includes in-frame clones alone and lacks a portion of them. The sample records about 140,000 clones, roughly 80% being singletons. This rearrangement joins TRBV5-4 to TRBJ1-4; TRBD1 matches at 7 bases. Sequencing was performed on PBMCs. The sequence came from a man younger than 30 in good health and CMV-seronegative. CDR3: CASSTGQINEKLFF. CDR3 DNA: TGTGCCAGCAGCACGGGACAGATTAATGAAAAACTGTTTTTT.